The 9 T cell receptor beta chains below come from one sample, sequenced in a study of T cells in Graves' hyperthyroidism and ophthalmopathy. Researchers took RNA transcripts and amplified the TCR beta CDR3 regions from them. The TCR CDR3 was amplified in a first-round RT-PCR using the HTBI primer set. Via MiXCR, TCRdb re-called the multiplex PCR reads, giving one row per CDR3 protein. The table lists over 500,000 distinct CDR3 sequences, roughly 45% of them singletons. The sequencing input was peripheral blood or thyroid tissue (not recorded which). These receptors were taken from an adult woman with Graves' disease, either hyperthyroidism or ophthalmopathy (not recorded which).

The chain combines TRBV4-1 with TRBJ2-5; the D is unclear. Germline V gene data show CDR1 as MGHRA and CDR2 as YSYEKL. Trimming took 1 base from V and 4 from J, leaving 4 bases between them. This CDR3 is 12 amino acids long. CDR3 amino acids: CASSQVLETQYF. The CDR3 region has the DNA TGCGCCAGCAGCCAAGTATTAGAGACCCAGTACTTC.

The table lists this clonotype with many counts. V is TRBV11-3 and J is TRBJ2-2; D uncertain. Looked up from germline, CDR1 is SGHNT and CDR2 is YENEEA. CDR3 length: 13 amino acids. Trimming left V 2 bases short and J 7 bases short, with 8 bases between. The CDR3 nucleotides read TGTGCCAGCAGCTTACTACCGGTCGGGGAGCTGTTTTTT. The encoded protein is CASSLLPVGELFF.

The chain couples TRBV5-6 to TRBJ1-3, with D possibly matching TRBD1 (6 bases). Germline assignment: CDR1 SGHDT and CDR2 YYEEEE. With 2 bases removed from V and 4 bases from J, the gap between germline ends came to 16 bases. This CDR3 region has 16 residues. The DNA for the CDR3 is TGTGCCAGCAGCTTTTACGGGGGCGCCTCCGGAAACACCATATATTTT. Protein product: CASSFYGGASGNTIYF.

The V call is TRBV3-1, the J call TRBJ1-1; D ambiguous. CDR3 length: 14 amino acids. Looked up from germline, CDR1 is LGHDT and CDR2 is YNNKEL (reference sequence). Trimming stripped 4 bases from V and 6 bases from J, with 15 bases between. CDR3 in amino acids: CASSLFGLTPEAFF. The CDR3, as DNA: TGTGCCAGCAGCCTTTTCGGCCTTACCCCTGAAGCTTTCTTT.

V usage is TRBV7-2 and J usage is TRBJ1-1, with unresolved D. This CDR3 region has 15 residues. Per germline, CDR1 SGHTA and CDR2 FQGNSA. Trimming took off 3 bases at V and 0 bases at J, with 11 bases between the two ends. CDR3 DNA: TGTGCCAGCAGCTTCGGTCCCAACCTGAACACTGAAGCTTTCTTT. As protein: CASSFGPNLNTEAFF.

The chain recombines TRBV7-9 with TRBJ2-6, with D possibly being TRBD1 or TRBD2 (5 bases each). This CDR3 spans 15 amino acids. The V end lost 5 bases, the J end lost 17 bases, and 25 bases lay between the germline ends. Germline assignment: CDR1 SEHNR and CDR2 FQNEAQ (reference sequence). CDR3 bases: TGTGCCAGCAGCCCCCTAGCATCTGGGGCCAACGCCTTGACTTTC. Translated, it gives CASSPLASGANALTF.

The genes are TRBV19 and TRBJ2-7, with unresolved D. The CDR3 length is 14 residues. V gave up 3 bases and J gave up 7 bases, with 16 bases separating them. Germline CDR1 and CDR2: LNHDA and SQIVND (reference sequence). CDR3 residues: CASSIQASLGEQYF. The CDR3 nucleotides read TGTGCCAGTAGTATCCAGGCCAGTTTGGGGGAGCAGTACTTC.

V and J are TRBV29-1 and TRBJ1-2, with D unclear. This CDR3 is built from 12 residues. Germline CDR1 reads SQVTM; CDR2 reads ANQGSEA. V shed 1 base and J shed 6 bases, with 9 bases lying between them. The CDR3 here is CSVEGGGNGYTF. The CDR3 DNA sequence: TGCAGCGTTGAAGGGGGTGGGAATGGCTACACCTTC.

Ten or more counts support this clonotype. The gene calls are TRBV7-2 and TRBJ2-6; D assignment may be TRBD1 or TRBD2 (6 bases each). This CDR3 has 16 residues. Germline V gene data show CDR1 as SGHTA and CDR2 as FQGNSA. Between the trimmed V and J ends, which lost 7 bases and 2 bases, there was a span of 15 bases. CDR3 in DNA: TGTGCCAGCACCCTAGGTGGGGGGCCTGGGGCCAACGTCCTGACTTTC. Translation gives CASTLGGGPGANVLTF.